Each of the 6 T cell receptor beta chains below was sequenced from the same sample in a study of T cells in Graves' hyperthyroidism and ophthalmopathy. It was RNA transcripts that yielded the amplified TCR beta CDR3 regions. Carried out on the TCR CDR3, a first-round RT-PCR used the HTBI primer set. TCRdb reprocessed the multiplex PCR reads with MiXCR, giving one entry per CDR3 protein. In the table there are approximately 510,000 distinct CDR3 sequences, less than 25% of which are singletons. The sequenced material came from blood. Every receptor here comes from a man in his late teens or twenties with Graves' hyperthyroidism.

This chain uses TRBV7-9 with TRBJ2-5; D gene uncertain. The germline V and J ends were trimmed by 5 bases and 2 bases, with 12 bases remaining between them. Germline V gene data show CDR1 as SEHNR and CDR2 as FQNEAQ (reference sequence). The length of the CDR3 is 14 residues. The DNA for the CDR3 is TGTGCCAGCAGCCCCCCCCCGGCTCAAGAGACCCAGTACTTC. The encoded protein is CASSPPPAQETQYF.

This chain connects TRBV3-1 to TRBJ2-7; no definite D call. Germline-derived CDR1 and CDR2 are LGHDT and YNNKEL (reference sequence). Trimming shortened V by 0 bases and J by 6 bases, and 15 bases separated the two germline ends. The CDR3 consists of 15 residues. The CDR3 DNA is TGTGCCAGCAGCCAAGATCAGAGAGTGGGTGGCGAGCAGTACTTC. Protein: CASSQDQRVGGEQYF.

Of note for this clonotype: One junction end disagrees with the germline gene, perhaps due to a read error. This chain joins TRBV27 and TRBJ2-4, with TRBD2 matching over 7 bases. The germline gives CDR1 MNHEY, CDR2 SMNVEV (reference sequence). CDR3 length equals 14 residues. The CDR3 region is CASSRLRGLNIKYF. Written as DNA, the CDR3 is TGTGCCAGCAGTCGACTGCGGGGGTTGAACATTAAGTACTTC.

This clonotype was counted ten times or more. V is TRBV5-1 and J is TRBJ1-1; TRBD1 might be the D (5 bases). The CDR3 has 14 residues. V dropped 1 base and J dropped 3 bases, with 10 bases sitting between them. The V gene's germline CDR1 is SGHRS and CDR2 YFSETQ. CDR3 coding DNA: TGCGCCAGCAGCTTGAAGGGGCTGGACACTGAAGCTTTCTTT. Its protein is CASSLKGLDTEAFF.

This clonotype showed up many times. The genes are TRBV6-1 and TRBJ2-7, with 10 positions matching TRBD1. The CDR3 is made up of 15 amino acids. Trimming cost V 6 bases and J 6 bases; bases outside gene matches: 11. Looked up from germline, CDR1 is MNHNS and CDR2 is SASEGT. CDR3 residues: CASSSPGQGIIEQYF. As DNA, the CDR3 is TGTGCCAGCAGCTCACCGGGACAGGGGATAATCGAGCAGTACTTC.

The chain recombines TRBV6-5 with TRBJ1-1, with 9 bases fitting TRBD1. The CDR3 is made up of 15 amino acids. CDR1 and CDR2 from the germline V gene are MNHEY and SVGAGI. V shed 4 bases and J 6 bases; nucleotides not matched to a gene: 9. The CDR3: CASSSVGTGTAEAFF. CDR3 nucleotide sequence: TGTGCCAGCAGTTCGGTTGGGACAGGGACGGCTGAAGCTTTCTTT.